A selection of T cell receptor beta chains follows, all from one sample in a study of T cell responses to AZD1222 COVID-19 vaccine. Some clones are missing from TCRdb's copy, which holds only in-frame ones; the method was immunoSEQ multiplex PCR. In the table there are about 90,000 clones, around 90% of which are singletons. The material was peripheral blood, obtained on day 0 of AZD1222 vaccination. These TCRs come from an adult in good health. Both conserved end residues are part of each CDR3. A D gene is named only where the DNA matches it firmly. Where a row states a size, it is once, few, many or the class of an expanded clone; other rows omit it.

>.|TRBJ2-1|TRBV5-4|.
CASSLGMSLRNNEQFF
TGTGCCAGCAGCTTGGGGATGTCACTTAGGAACAATGAGCAGTTCTTC
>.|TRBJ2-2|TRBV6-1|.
CASSEIENTGELFF
TGTGCCAGCAGTGAAATAGAGAACACCGGGGAGCTGTTTTTT
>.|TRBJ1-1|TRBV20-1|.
CSASSWSSGNRGLWNTEAFF
TGCAGTGCTAGTTCCTGGTCGAGTGGAAATCGCGGTCTATGGAACACTGAAGCTTTCTTT
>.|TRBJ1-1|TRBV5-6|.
CASSSLHRMNTEAFF
TGTGCCAGCAGCTCCCTCCACCGCATGAACACTGAAGCTTTCTTT
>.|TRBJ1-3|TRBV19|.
CASEGVDRSSGNTIYF
TGTGCCAGTGAGGGGGTTGACAGGAGCTCTGGAAACACCATATATTTT
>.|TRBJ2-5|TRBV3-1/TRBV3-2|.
CASSRGRSGQRQETQYF
TGTGCCAGCAGCCGGGGCAGGTCCGGGCAACGGCAAGAGACCCAGTACTTC
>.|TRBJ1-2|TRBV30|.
CASHYGRIKRDYGYTF
TGTGCCTCCCACTACGGGAGGATTAAAAGGGACTATGGCTACACCTTC
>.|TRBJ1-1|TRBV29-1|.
CSVSYLGANTEAFF
TGCAGCGTATCATACCTTGGGGCGAACACTGAAGCTTTCTTT
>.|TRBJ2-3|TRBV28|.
CASSLDGVGRASTDTQYF
TGTGCCAGCAGTTTAGACGGTGTAGGGCGGGCTAGCACAGATACGCAGTATTTT
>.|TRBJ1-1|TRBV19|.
CASISQENTEAFF
TGTGCCAGTATATCTCAGGAGAACACTGAAGCTTTCTTT
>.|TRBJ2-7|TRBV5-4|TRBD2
CASSSKAGGYEQYF
TGTGCCAGCAGCTCTAAAGCGGGAGGTTACGAGCAGTACTTC
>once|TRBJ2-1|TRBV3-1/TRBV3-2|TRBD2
CASSLRGLAAGSYNEQFF
TGTGCCAGCAGCCTACGGGGACTAGCGGCCGGCTCCTACAATGAGCAGTTCTTC
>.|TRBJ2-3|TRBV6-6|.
CASSMGKAVDTQYF
TGTGCCAGCAGTATGGGAAAAGCTGTAGATACGCAGTATTTT
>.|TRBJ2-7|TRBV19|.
CASSSSSTYEQYF
TGTGCCAGTAGTTCTTCTTCAACCTACGAGCAGTACTTC
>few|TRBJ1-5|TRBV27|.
CASSFGADNQPQHF
TGTGCCAGCAGTTTCGGGGCAGACAATCAGCCCCAGCATTTT
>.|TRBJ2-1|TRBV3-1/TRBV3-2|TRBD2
CASSRGEPGLAGGKGNEQFF
TGTGCCAGCAGCCGAGGGGAACCGGGACTAGCGGGAGGCAAGGGCAATGAGCAGTTCTTC
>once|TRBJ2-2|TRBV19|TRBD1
CASPDRVTGELFF
TGTGCCAGCCCGGACAGGGTCACCGGGGAGCTGTTTTTT
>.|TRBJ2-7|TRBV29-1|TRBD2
CSVKRGSGYEQYF
TGCAGCGTTAAGCGCGGGAGTGGGTACGAGCAGTACTTC
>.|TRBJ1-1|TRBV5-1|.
CASSLDSRNTEAFF
TGCGCCAGCAGCTTGGACAGCCGGAACACTGAAGCTTTCTTT
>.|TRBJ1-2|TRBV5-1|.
CASSLGTAGDPPGGYTF
TGCGCCAGCAGCTTGGGTACGGCAGGGGATCCTCCGGGGGGCTACACCTTC
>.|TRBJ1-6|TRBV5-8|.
CASSLGQGDSPLHF
TGTGCCAGCAGCTTAGGCCAGGGTGATTCACCCCTCCACTTT
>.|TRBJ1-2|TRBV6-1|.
CASSEGHYGYTF
TGTGCCAGCAGTGAGGGTCACTATGGCTACACCTTC
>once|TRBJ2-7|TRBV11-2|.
CASRGNAYEQYF
TGTGCCAGCAGGGGAAACGCCTACGAGCAGTACTTC
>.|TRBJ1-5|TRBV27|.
CASSLEGRNQPQHF
TGTGCCAGCAGTTTAGAGGGACGCAATCAGCCCCAGCATTTT
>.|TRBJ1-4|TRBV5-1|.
CASSFSPGGANEKLFF
TGCGCCAGCAGCTTTTCCCCGGGAGGGGCTAATGAAAAACTGTTTTTT
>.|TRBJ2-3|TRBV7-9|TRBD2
CALSLTSGGTDTQYF
TGTGCCCTCAGCTTAACTAGCGGGGGCACAGATACGCAGTATTTT
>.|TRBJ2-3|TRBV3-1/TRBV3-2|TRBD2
CASSHTSGMDTQYF
TGTGCCAGCAGCCATACTAGCGGGATGGATACGCAGTATTTT
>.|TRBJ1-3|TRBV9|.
CASSVGNGGNTIYF
TGTGCCAGCAGCGTAGGAAACGGTGGAAACACCATATATTTT
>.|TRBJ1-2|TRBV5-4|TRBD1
CASRIKGAANYGYTF
TGTGCCAGCAGGATAAAGGGGGCCGCTAACTATGGCTACACCTTC
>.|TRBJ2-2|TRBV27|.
CASSAQSLSGELFF
TGTGCCAGCAGTGCCCAGTCTTTGTCCGGGGAGCTGTTTTTT
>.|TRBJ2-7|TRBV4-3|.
CASSQEQKTYEQYF
TGCGCCAGCAGCCAAGAACAGAAGACCTACGAGCAGTACTTC
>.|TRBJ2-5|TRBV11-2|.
CASRGLGQETQYF
TGTGCCAGCCGGGGGCTGGGCCAAGAGACCCAGTACTTC
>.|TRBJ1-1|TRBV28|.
CTTRGGLNTEAFF
TGCACCACGAGGGGGGGGTTGAACACTGAAGCTTTCTTT
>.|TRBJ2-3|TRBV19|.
CASSHGAAGTDTQYF
TGTGCCAGTAGCCACGGGGCAGCAGGCACAGATACGCAGTATTTT
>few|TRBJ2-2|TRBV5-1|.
CASSLGPAESSAGELFF
TGCGCCAGCAGCTTGGGCCCTGCTGAATCATCAGCCGGGGAGCTGTTTTTT
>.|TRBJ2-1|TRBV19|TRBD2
CASSMGTSGYNEQFF
TGTGCCAGTAGTATGGGGACTAGCGGCTACAATGAGCAGTTCTTC
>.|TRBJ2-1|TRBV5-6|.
CASSPGVSSYNEQFF
TGTGCCAGCAGCCCGGGGGTGAGCTCCTACAATGAGCAGTTCTTC
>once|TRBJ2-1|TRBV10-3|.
CAISEPGSNYNEQFF
TGTGCCATCAGTGAGCCGGGGTCAAACTACAATGAGCAGTTCTTC
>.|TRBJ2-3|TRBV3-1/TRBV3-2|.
CASSQSRDPSTDTQYF
TGTGCCAGCAGCCAGTCCCGGGACCCGAGCACAGATACGCAGTATTTT
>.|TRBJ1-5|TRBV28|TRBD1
CASSLYLLTTGGNSNQPQHF
TGTGCCAGCAGTTTGTATCTTCTGACGACAGGGGGAAATAGCAATCAGCCCCAGCATTTT
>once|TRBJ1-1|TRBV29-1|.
CSVLLASTEAFF
TGCAGCGTTCTGTTGGCGAGTACTGAAGCTTTCTTT
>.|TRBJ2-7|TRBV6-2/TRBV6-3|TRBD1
CASSDSGTGIGEQYF
TGTGCCAGCAGTGACTCCGGGACAGGGATCGGCGAGCAGTACTTC
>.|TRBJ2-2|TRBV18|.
CASSPTGITSGAGELFF
TGTGCCAGCTCGCCGACAGGGATCACTAGCGGAGCCGGGGAGCTGTTTTTT
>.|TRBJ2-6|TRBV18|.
CASSPGHSTHSGANVLTF
TGTGCCAGCTCACCAGGACATAGCACCCACTCTGGGGCCAACGTCCTGACTTTC
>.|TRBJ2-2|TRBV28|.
CASNLGSLGLFF
TGTGCCAGCAACCTGGGGTCCCTGGGACTGTTTTTT
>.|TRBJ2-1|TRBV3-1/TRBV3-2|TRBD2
CASSRASSGRAYNEQFF
TGTGCCAGCAGTCGAGCCAGTAGCGGGAGGGCCTACAATGAGCAGTTCTTC
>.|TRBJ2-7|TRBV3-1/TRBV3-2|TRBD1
CASSQGTRDREYYEQYF
TGTGCCAGCAGCCAAGGGACCCGGGACAGGGAGTACTACGAGCAGTACTTC
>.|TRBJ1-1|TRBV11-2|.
CASSLGPGTRTEAFF
TGTGCCAGCAGCTTAGGTCCAGGGACGAGGACTGAAGCTTTCTTT
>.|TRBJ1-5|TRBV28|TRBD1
CASSQTGNSNQPQHF
TGTGCCAGCAGCCAGACAGGGAATAGCAATCAGCCCCAGCATTTT
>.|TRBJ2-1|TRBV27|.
CASSGGILSSYNEQFF
TGTGCCAGCAGTGGCGGGATTCTTAGCTCCTACAATGAGCAGTTCTTC
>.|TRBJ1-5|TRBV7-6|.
CASSLGQGPNQPQHF
TGTGCCAGCAGCTTAGGGCAGGGCCCCAATCAGCCCCAGCATTTT
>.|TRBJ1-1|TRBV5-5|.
CASSSNSPSKAFF
TGTGCCAGCAGCTCGAATTCGCCCTCCAAAGCTTTCTTT
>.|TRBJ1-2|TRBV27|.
CASSGSYGYTF
TGTGCCAGCAGCGGAAGTTACGGCTACACCTTC
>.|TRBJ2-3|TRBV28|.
CASSFSYRQITDTQYF
TGTGCCAGCAGTTTCAGCTATAGACAGATCACAGATACGCAGTATTTT
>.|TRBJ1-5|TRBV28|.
CASSAPGSNQPQHF
TGTGCCAGCAGCGCCCCAGGCTCCAATCAGCCCCAGCATTTT
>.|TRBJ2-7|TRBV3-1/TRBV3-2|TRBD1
CASSPLGGLTKGPAFSVEQYF
TGTGCCAGCAGCCCCCTAGGGGGCCTTACTAAAGGCCCCGCCTTTAGTGTCGAGCAGTACTTC
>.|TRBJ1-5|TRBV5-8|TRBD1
CASSSGQYSNQPQHF
TGTGCCAGCAGCTCGGGACAGTATAGCAATCAGCCCCAGCATTTT
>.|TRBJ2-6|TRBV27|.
CASSLGNDYLSGANVLTF
TGTGCCAGCAGTTTAGGGAACGACTATCTATCTGGGGCCAACGTCCTGACTTTC
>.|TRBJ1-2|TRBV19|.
CASSPNHLTGISDGYTF
TGTGCCAGTAGTCCCAACCACCTTACAGGGATTTCGGATGGCTACACCTTC
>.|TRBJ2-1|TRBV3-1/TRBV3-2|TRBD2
CASSPLGGFSSYNEQFF
TGTGCCAGCAGCCCTCTGGGGGGGTTTAGCTCCTACAATGAGCAGTTCTTC